The rows below give T cell receptor beta chains drawn from one sample of a study of post-analysis software for immune sequencing data. A single record per CDR3 protein comes from TCRdb applying MiXCR to the PCR reads. The data contain roughly 600,000 distinct CDR3 sequences, roughly 45% of them singletons. Sequencing was done on a sample of blood. The receptors here all came from a girl aged 5-17 years with multiple sclerosis. The CDR3 runs from the conserved cysteine through the conserved F or W. D genes are given only for firm matches. Size is stated for part of the rows, as once, few or many counts, or as a class when the clone is expanded.

TRBV12-3/TRBV12-4,TRBD2,TRBJ2-7,-,TGTGCCAGCAGGGCTAGCGGGAACTCCTACGAGCAGTACTTC,CASRASGNSYEQYF
TRBV29-1,-,TRBJ1-1,-,TGCAGCCGCGGGGACCTGAACACTGAAGCTTTCTTT,CSRGDLNTEAFF
TRBV7-9,TRBD1,TRBJ2-7,-,TGTGCCAGCAGCTCGACAGGGCAGTCCGGTTACGAGCAGTACTTC,CASSSTGQSGYEQYF
TRBV7-8,-,TRBJ1-1,-,TGTGCCAGCAGCTCAGATTCAGGGAATTGGCTCACTGAAGCTTTCTTT,CASSSDSGNWLTEAFF
TRBV29-1,-,TRBJ2-5,-,TGCAGCGTTGCAGACGGGCAGGGTATAGGCCAGCAGTACTTC,CSVADGQGIGQQYF
TRBV5-1,-,TRBJ2-7,-,TGCGCCAGCAGCTTAGGCAGGCCCATATACACCTACGAGCAGTACTTC,CASSLGRPIYTYEQYF
TRBV7-6,-,TRBJ1-4,-,TGTGCCAGCAGCCCGACCGTAAAAGATGAAAAACTGTTTTTT,CASSPTVKDEKLFF
TRBV7-8,-,TRBJ2-1,few,TGTGCCAGCAGCTTAGGGGTAGCTAGCAATGAGCAGTTCTTC,CASSLGVASNEQFF
TRBV11-2,-,TRBJ1-6,-,TGTGCCAGCAGCTACCGACAGCCCTATAATTCACCCCTCCACTTT,CASSYRQPYNSPLHF
TRBV24-1,TRBD1,TRBJ2-7,-,TGTGCCACCAGTGGGAAGGGGGCCTACAATGAGCAGTACTTC,CATSGKGAYNEQYF
TRBV2,-,TRBJ2-1,few,TGTGCCAGCAGTGAAGCGAGGGGCCTTGGTAGAGAGCAGTTCTTC,CASSEARGLGREQFF
TRBV5-1,TRBD2,TRBJ2-4,-,TGCGCCAGCAGCGGAACAAGTCCGGGACTAGCGGTAGCCAAAAACATTCAGTACTTC,CASSGTSPGLAVAKNIQYF
TRBV5-1,-,TRBJ2-5,-,TGCGCCAGCAGCTCGGGACCTCACCAAGAGACCCAGTACTTC,CASSSGPHQETQYF
TRBV12-3/TRBV12-4,-,TRBJ2-3,few,TGTGCCAGCAGTTTAGCGGCTACCCGCACAGATACGCAGTATTTT,CASSLAATRTDTQYF
TRBV7-6,-,TRBJ2-5,-,TGTGCCAGCAGCTCACTCGGGACACCCCAAGAGACCCAGTACTTC,CASSSLGTPQETQYF
TRBV12-3/TRBV12-4,-,TRBJ2-3,few,TGTGCCAGCAGTGCGACTGAAAGAACAGATACGCAGTATTTT,CASSATERTDTQYF
TRBV7-9,-,TRBJ2-7,few,TGTGCCAGCAGCCAGCGGCCAACTTCCTACGAGCAGTACTTC,CASSQRPTSYEQYF
TRBV7-8,TRBD1,TRBJ2-1,-,TGTGCCAGCAGCCAACAGAAGGACAGGGGGAGTAAAAATGAGCAGTTCTTC,CASSQQKDRGSKNEQFF
TRBV20-1,TRBD2,TRBJ2-4,few,TGCAGTGCTAGAGATCCCGAGCGGGGGGGCCTTGGAAACATTCAGTACTTC,CSARDPERGGLGNIQYF
TRBV19,-,TRBJ1-5,-,TGTGCCAGTAGTACCCGGGACAACAATCAGCCCCAGCATTTT,CASSTRDNNQPQHF
TRBV28,TRBD2,TRBJ2-1,many,TGTGCCAGCAGTTCGCTAGCGGGAGATGAGCAGTTCTTC,CASSSLAGDEQFF
TRBV29-1,-,TRBJ2-1,-,TGCAGCGTTGAAGTTTGGGCAGGGGCTGAGCAGTTCTTC,CSVEVWAGAEQFF
TRBV12-3/TRBV12-4,TRBD2,TRBJ2-3,once,TGTGCCAGCAGTCCCCGGACTAGCGTAGGAGCAGATACGCAGTATTTT,CASSPRTSVGADTQYF
TRBV4-2,TRBD1,TRBJ2-7,many,TGTGCCAGCAGCCAAGATTCAACGCGGGACAGGGGTGGCGAGCAGTACTTC,CASSQDSTRDRGGEQYF
TRBV4-1,-,TRBJ1-5,-,TGCGCCAGCAGCCTCCTACCGGGAATGGGTAGCAATCAGCCCCAGCATTTT,CASSLLPGMGSNQPQHF
TRBV11-2,-,TRBJ2-1,-,TGTGCCAGCACCCTAGGTGCACGGGGGAATGAGCAGTTCTTC,CASTLGARGNEQFF
TRBV5-1,TRBD1,TRBJ2-7,-,TGCGCCAGCAGCTCCCGGGACAGGGTCGACGAGCAGTACTTC,CASSSRDRVDEQYF
TRBV4-2,-,TRBJ2-3,once,TGTGCCAGCAGCCAAGGGACTGGAGATACGCAGTATTTT,CASSQGTGDTQYF
TRBV29-1,-,TRBJ1-2,-,TGCAGCGTTGATAATCAGGGAGGGAACTATGGCTACACCTTC,CSVDNQGGNYGYTF
TRBV7-9,-,TRBJ2-1,few,TGTGCCAGCAGCCCCCGGGGGCAAGGTTCTGGCTCCTACAATGAGCAGTTCTTC,CASSPRGQGSGSYNEQFF
TRBV15,-,TRBJ1-1,-,TGTGCCACCAGCAGAGATAAGGCAGGGACTGAAGCTTTCTTT,CATSRDKAGTEAFF
TRBV12-3/TRBV12-4,TRBD2,TRBJ2-1,-,TGTGCCAGCAGTGGCATGGGACTAATTGGAAAGTTCTTC,CASSGMGLIGKFF
TRBV5-1,-,TRBJ2-5,-,TGCGCCAGCAGCGTGACCTCAGCGATGGAGACCCAGTACTTC,CASSVTSAMETQYF
TRBV7-8,-,TRBJ2-3,few,TGTGCCAGCAGCCCATCATTCGGAGGGGGGCCCAAAAACACAGATACGCAGTATTTT,CASSPSFGGGPKNTDTQYF
TRBV5-1,TRBD1,TRBJ1-1,few,TGCGCCAGCAGCCCAGGGGGCGCTGAAGCTTTCTTT,CASSPGGAEAFF
TRBV10-3,TRBD2,TRBJ2-1,few,TGTGCCATCGGGTCCCCGCCCGGGACTAGCGGGAGAGTCACAAATGAGCAGTTCTTC,CAIGSPPGTSGRVTNEQFF
TRBV24-1,-,TRBJ2-3,-,TGTGCCACCAGTGAGGGGGGTCAGGGGTCGGGCACAGATACGCAGTATTTT,CATSEGGQGSGTDTQYF
TRBV6-6,TRBD2,TRBJ2-7,few,TGTGCCAGCACCCAACAGATGGGGGGGAACGAGCAGTACTTC,CASTQQMGGNEQYF
TRBV4-1,-,TRBJ1-6,few,TGCGCCAGCAGCCAAGATCGCGTCTTGGGGTCCTATAATTCACCCCTCCACTTT,CASSQDRVLGSYNSPLHF
TRBV7-6,-,TRBJ2-3,-,TGTGCCGTTCTCAGGGGAGATACGCAGTATTTT,CAVLRGDTQYF
TRBV6-6,TRBD1,TRBJ1-2,-,TGTGCCAGCAGTTACTACGGGGACAGCTATGGCTACACCTTC,CASSYYGDSYGYTF
TRBV9,-,TRBJ1-2,-,TGTGCCAGCAGCTCCCGAGTGGGGCCCTATGGCTACACCTTC,CASSSRVGPYGYTF
TRBV6-5,-,TRBJ2-7,few,TGTGCCAGCAGTCAAACACAGGCCACCTACGAGCAGTACTTC,CASSQTQATYEQYF
TRBV20-1,-,TRBJ1-2,-,TGCAGTGCTAGTGGAAACCGGATGAACTATGGCTACACCTTC,CSASGNRMNYGYTF
TRBV19,-,TRBJ2-5,-,TGTGCCAGTAGTACGACCCGGGGGGAGACCCAGTACTTC,CASSTTRGETQYF
TRBV7-3,-,TRBJ2-1,-,TGTGCCAGCAGCTTGAATGGCAGGAGCTCCTACAATGAGCAGTTCTTC,CASSLNGRSSYNEQFF
TRBV12-3/TRBV12-4,-,TRBJ2-4,few,TGTGCCAGCAGAGACAGAGCCAAAAACATTCAGTACTTC,CASRDRAKNIQYF
TRBV20-1,-,TRBJ2-7,few,TGCAGTGCTAGCCAATACGAGCAGTACTTC,CSASQYEQYF
TRBV13,TRBD1,TRBJ2-7,-,TGTGCCAGCAGCTTGCCGGACAGGGGCCAGCCCTACGAGCAGTACTTC,CASSLPDRGQPYEQYF
TRBV12-3/TRBV12-4,-,TRBJ2-1,-,TGTGCCAGCAGTTTAGGGGTTATATCCTACAATGAGCAGTTCTTC,CASSLGVISYNEQFF